One sample yielded the 16 T cell receptor beta chains listed below, sequenced in a study of cytomegalovirus exposure and HLA in healthy donors. The study ran its PCR with 60 Vbeta and 13 Jbeta primers. Measured with immunoSEQ multiplex PCR; TCRdb has only the in-frame clones, and not every one. The sample gives some 150,000 clones, approximately 83% of which show up once; around 3.9% is in the top ten. The source material was PBMCs. These receptor sequences come from a man in his forties in good health and CMV-seropositive.

The rearrangement joins TRBV6-1 to TRBJ2-7; tentative D call: TRBD2 (5 bases). Trimming cost V 8 bases and J 3 bases, with 14 bases left between them. Germline assignment: CDR1 MNHNS and CDR2 SASEGT. There are 13 residues in the CDR3. The CDR3 protein is CASSVRADYEQYF. The CDR3, as DNA: TGTGCCAGCTCGGTGAGGGCAGACTACGAGCAGTACTTC.

The chain employs TRBV18 and TRBJ2-7; no firm D call. The CDR3 sequence is 12 residues long. Germline V gene sequence: CDR1 KGHSH, CDR2 LQKENI. Trimming left V 6 bases short and J 0 bases short, with 6 bases between. CDR3 in DNA: TGTGCCAGCTCTCTTCCCTCCTACGAGCAGTACTTC. Amino acids: CASSLPSYEQYF.

The rearrangement links TRBV6-5 to TRBJ2-4; D remains unclear. This CDR3 region has 15 residues. Trimming pared 3 bases from V and 1 base from J, leaving 10 bases between. The germline V gene encodes CDR1 MNHEY and CDR2 SVGAGI. The CDR3 loop reads CASSYTSQAKNIQYF. The CDR3 DNA reads TGTGCCAGCAGTTATACATCGCAGGCCAAAAACATTCAGTACTTC.

The chain carries TRBV27 and TRBJ1-6; D might be TRBD1 (6 bases). V lost 3 bases and J lost 9, with 12 bases in between. This CDR3 region has 14 residues. Germline-derived CDR1 and CDR2 are MNHEY and SMNVEV (reference sequence). CDR3 nucleotides: TGTGCCAGCAGTTTTGTACAGGGTTTTTCACCCCTCCACTTT. Translated: CASSFVQGFSPLHF.

The V call is TRBV7-2, the J call TRBJ1-6, with D possibly TRBD1 on 6 matching bases. In germline, CDR1 is SGHTA, CDR2 FQGNSA. The CDR3 runs 16 residues. Trimming stripped 4 bases from V and 9 bases from J, with 19 bases between. The CDR3 DNA reads as TGTGCCAGCAGCTCGACAGGAGCTATTGGACCTTCACCCCTCCACTTT. Its translation: CASSSTGAIGPSPLHF.

The V gene is TRBV14, the J gene TRBJ2-5; D might be TRBD2 (6 bases). V dropped 5 bases and J dropped 4 bases, with 14 bases sitting between them. Per the germline V gene, CDR1 is SGHDN and CDR2 is FVKESK. The CDR3 length is 14 residues. CDR3 residues: CASSDRGWRETQYF. The CDR3 DNA follows: TGTGCCAGCAGCGATCGGGGGTGGCGAGAGACCCAGTACTTC.

V is TRBV25-1 and J is TRBJ1-2; D is possibly TRBD1 (5 bases). This CDR3 is built from 13 residues. Trimming shortened V by 6 bases and J by 0 bases, and 8 bases separated the two germline ends. Germline CDR1 and CDR2: MGHDK and SYGVNS. CDR3 region: CASRDTPNYGYTF. The CDR3 DNA sequence: TGTGCCAGCAGGGACACCCCTAACTATGGCTACACCTTC.

This clone was seen only a few times. The chain links TRBV7-3 to TRBJ2-3, with D possibly TRBD1 on 6 matching bases. This CDR3 has 13 amino acids. The germline V and J ends were trimmed by 6 bases and 6 bases, with 13 bases remaining between them. Per germline, CDR1 SGHTA and CDR2 FQGTGA. As DNA, the CDR3 is TGTGCCAGCAGACGACAGGAGACGGATACGCAGTATTTT. Encoded protein: CASRRQETDTQYF.

The V gene is TRBV7-9, the J gene TRBJ1-2; 8 bases are a match to TRBD1. This CDR3 comprises 13 residues. Per the germline V gene, CDR1 is SEHNR and CDR2 is FQNEAQ (reference sequence). The J segment lost 6 bases and the V segment lost 5 bases, leaving 5 bases of the junction unmatched. CDR3: CASSPQGGDGYTF. DNA of the CDR3: TGTGCCAGCAGCCCACAGGGGGGCGATGGCTACACCTTC.

This rearrangement joins TRBV13 to TRBJ2-3; the D gene is possibly TRBD1 (6 bases). This CDR3 is 15 amino acids long. V was pared by 0 bases and J by 2 bases, with 9 bases between. Germline V CDR1 and CDR2: PRHDT, FYEKMQ (reference sequence). The CDR3: CASSLGQGLTDTQYF. CDR3 sequence (DNA): TGTGCCAGCAGCTTAGGGCAGGGGCTCACAGATACGCAGTATTTT.

The V call is TRBV15, the J call TRBJ1-2; D not certain. Germline-derived CDR1 and CDR2 are LNHNV and YYDKDF (reference sequence). The ends were cut back, 5 bases at V and 8 bases at J, with 12 bases in the middle. CDR3 size: 12 residues. CDR3 sequence reads: CATSPPGRGYTF. The CDR3 DNA is TGTGCCACCAGCCCTCCAGGAAGGGGCTACACCTTC.

This sequence joins TRBV7-9 and TRBJ1-3, with D possibly TRBD1 on 5 matching bases. Germline V gene lookup returns CDR1 SEHNR and CDR2 FQNEAQ (reference sequence). The CDR3 has 14 amino acids. The V end was cut by 6 bases, the J end by 0 bases, with 9 bases between. The CDR3 bases are TGTGCCAGCAGACAGGCGATCTCTGGAAACACCATATATTTT. This gives the protein CASRQAISGNTIYF.

This chain connects TRBV13 to TRBJ2-7; unclear D gene. The V gene lost 2 bases and the J gene lost 6 bases, with 14 bases spanning the gap. The germline CDR1 and CDR2 sequences are PRHDT and FYEKMQ (reference sequence). This CDR3 comprises 14 residues. CDR3 sequence reads: CASSLTGDLREQYF. The DNA of the CDR3 is TGTGCCAGCAGCTTAACTGGAGACCTGCGCGAGCAGTACTTC.

Written as DNA, the CDR3 is TGTGCCAGTAGTATTAACCCCGGACAGGGGTTACTGGATGGGGCCAACGTCCTGACTTTC. Translation gives CASSINPGQGLLDGANVLTF. V is TRBV19 and J is TRBJ2-6, with TRBD1 identical over 9 bases. CDR3 length: 20 amino acids. The germline CDR1 and CDR2 sequences are LNHDA and SQIVND (reference sequence). Trimming at V came to 3 bases and at J to 3 bases, leaving 15 bases not matched to a gene.

The chain joins TRBV29-1 to TRBJ2-1; perhaps TRBD2 as D (5 bases). This CDR3 has 14 amino acids. CDR1 and CDR2 (germline): SQVTM, ANQGSEA. The V end was cut by 1 base, the J end by 2 bases, with 9 bases between. CDR3 loop: CSVEGGGPYNEQFF. In DNA form, the CDR3 reads TGCAGCGTTGAAGGTGGCGGGCCCTACAATGAGCAGTTCTTC.

J is TRBJ2-7 and V is TRBV6-6; a possible D gene is TRBD2 (7 bases). Germline V lookup: CDR1 MNHNY, CDR2 SVGAGI (reference sequence). The CDR3 sequence is 15 residues long. V was pared by 0 bases and J by 5 bases, with 14 bases between. The CDR3 nucleotides read TGTGCCAGCAGTTACTCGTGGGGGGGCATCGACGAGCAGTACTTC. Encoded protein: CASSYSWGGIDEQYF.